The next 26 T cell receptor beta chains were all read from a single sample in a study of blood T cell repertoires in COVID-19. Assay used: immunoSEQ multiplex PCR; TCRdb lists only in-frame clones, some missing. The sample shows approximately 110,000 clones, approximately 86% of them seen only once. Sequencing was carried out using peripheral blood. Receptors were obtained from a middle-aged man with acute or convalescent COVID-19.

J is TRBJ2-7 and V is TRBV7-9, with 7 bases identical to TRBD2. Germline CDR1 SEHNR, CDR2 FQNEAQ (reference sequence). The CDR3 covers 13 residues. V was clipped by 2 bases and J by 6 bases; unmatched bases: 4. The CDR3 is CASSLPGGVEQYF. CDR3 sequence (DNA): TGTGCCAGCAGCTTACCGGGGGGAGTCGAGCAGTACTTC.

The J gene is TRBJ2-6, the V gene TRBV7-2; D gene unclear. Trimming removed 0 bases at V and 1 base at J, with 7 bases between. The germline CDR1 and CDR2 sequences are SGHTA and FQGNSA. The CDR3 spans 16 residues. The CDR3 sequence is CASSLARNSGANVLTF. The CDR3 DNA follows: TGTGCCAGCAGCTTAGCGCGGAATTCTGGGGCCAACGTCCTGACTTTC.

The rearrangement uses TRBV29-1 and TRBJ2-7, with a weak D call TRBD2 (6 bases). The CDR3 consists of 13 residues. The germline gives CDR1 SQVTM, CDR2 ANQGSEA. The V end was cut by 7 bases, the J end by 0 bases, with 13 bases between. CDR3 in DNA: TGCAGCGCCCTAGCGTTTAACTCCTACGAGCAGTACTTC. Translating it yields CSALAFNSYEQYF.

Only a few counts were recorded for this clone. V is TRBV15 and J is TRBJ2-1; 10 bases align to TRBD1. The ends lost 0 bases at V and 4 bases at J; junction bases unmatched: 0. There are 15 residues in the CDR3. CDR1 and CDR2 (germline): LNHNV, YYDKDF (reference sequence). CDR3 in DNA: TGTGCCACCAGCAGAGAGGACAGGGGGTACAATGAGCAGTTCTTC. This sequence encodes CATSREDRGYNEQFF.

The V call is TRBV9, the J call TRBJ2-1; 8 bases fit TRBD2. The CDR3 is 16 amino acids. Trimming at V came to 1 base and at J to 6 bases, leaving 9 bases not matched to a gene. The germline V gene encodes CDR1 SGDLS and CDR2 YYNGEE. CDR3 bases: TGTGCCAGCAGCGTAAGTTCAGCGGGGGCCCTCAATGAGCAGTTCTTC. The encoded protein is CASSVSSAGALNEQFF.

Only one count was recorded for this clone. V is TRBV19 and J is TRBJ2-5, with TRBD2 as a possible D gene (6 bases). CDR3 length equals 13 residues. Trimming stripped 4 bases from V and 5 bases from J, with 11 bases between. Looked up from germline, CDR1 is LNHDA and CDR2 is SQIVND (reference sequence). The CDR3 region has the DNA TGTGCCAGTAGTAGCGGGACCTGGGAGACCCAGTACTTC. This translates into CASSSGTWETQYF. The variable domain in full, with the rest retrieved from reference TRBV19 and TRBJ2-5, is DGGITQSPKYLFRKEGQNVTLSCEQNLNHDAMYWYRQDPGQGLRLIYYSQIVNDFQKGDIAEGYSVSREKKESFPLTVTSAQKNPTAFYLCASSSGTWETQYFGPGTRLLVL.

The chain links TRBV6-1 to TRBJ1-5, with a possible D match to TRBD1 (6 bases). Germline assignment: CDR1 MNHNS and CDR2 SASEGT. V lost 2 bases and J 7 bases, leaving 9 bases between the germline ends. CDR3 size: 13 residues. The CDR3, as DNA: TGTGCCAGCAGTGAAAACAGGGAGCAGCCCCAGCATTTT. It codes for CASSENREQPQHF.

V and J are TRBV9 and TRBJ1-6; weak D call: TRBD1 (5 bases). The germline V gene encodes CDR1 SGDLS and CDR2 YYNGEE. The CDR3 runs to 14 residues. V lost 4 bases, J lost 7 bases, and 12 bases lay in between. CDR3 bases: TGTGCCAGCAGCCTACAGGTTGGAAATTCACCCCTCCACTTT. As protein: CASSLQVGNSPLHF.

The J gene is TRBJ2-1, the V gene TRBV24-1; D not resolved. With 6 bases removed from V and 5 bases from J, the gap between germline ends came to 10 bases. The CDR3 totals 13 residues. CDR1 and CDR2 (germline): KGHDR, SFDVKD. CDR3 protein: CATSITRDNEQFF. The DNA of the CDR3 is TGTGCCACCAGTATAACCCGGGACAATGAGCAGTTCTTC.

This chain connects TRBV3-1 (or the pseudogene TRBV3-2) to TRBJ2-3; TRBD2 aligns across 8 bases. With V trimmed by 4 bases and J by 7 bases, 13 bases remained unmatched. Germline V gene sequence: CDR1 LGHDT, CDR2 YNNKEL (reference sequence). The CDR3 covers 16 residues. The CDR3 reads CASSRDGGAAEYTQYF. The CDR3 DNA reads TGTGCCAGCAGCCGGGACGGGGGGGCCGCGGAGTATACGCAGTATTTT.

This clone was seen once. The gene calls are TRBV3-1 (or the pseudogene TRBV3-2) and TRBJ1-1; D remains ambiguous. Trimming removed 4 bases from V and 0 bases from J, with 6 bases in between. In germline, CDR1 is LGHDT, CDR2 YNNKEL (reference sequence). There are 13 residues in the CDR3. For the CDR3, the DNA is TGTGCCAGCAGCCGAGGATTGAACACTGAAGCTTTCTTT. Residues: CASSRGLNTEAFF.

The chain links TRBV30 to TRBJ2-5; D gene unclear. This CDR3 region has 14 residues. The germline CDR1 and CDR2 sequences are GTSNPN and SVGIG (reference sequence). V lost 2 bases and J 1 base, leaving 11 bases between the germline ends. CDR3 region: CAWSPSAAQETQYF. CDR3 in DNA: TGTGCCTGGAGTCCGAGTGCGGCCCAAGAGACCCAGTACTTC.

This clone was seen once. The genes are TRBV10-3 and TRBJ1-2; maybe TRBD1 (6 bases). V lost 0 bases and J 2 bases, leaving 7 bases between the germline ends. The germline V gene encodes CDR1 ENHRY and CDR2 SYGVKD. The CDR3 is 14 residues long. The CDR3 protein is CAISESGQNYGYTF. The CDR3 DNA follows: TGTGCCATCAGTGAGTCGGGACAAAACTATGGCTACACCTTC.

This clone was seen a few times. The chain uses TRBV3-1 (or the pseudogene TRBV3-2) and TRBJ1-5, with no clear D. Trimming left V 4 bases short and J 9 bases short, with 10 bases between. The germline V gene has CDR1 LGHDT and CDR2 YNNKEL (reference sequence). The CDR3 contains 12 residues. The CDR3 DNA reads TGTGCCAGCAGCCCTCCGGGAGGGCCCCAGCATTTT. The encoded protein is CASSPPGGPQHF.

The rearrangement uses TRBV19 and TRBJ1-6; D is unresolved. CDR1 and CDR2 (germline): LNHDA, SQIVND (reference sequence). Trimming took off 5 bases at V and 11 bases at J, with 13 bases between the two ends. The CDR3 runs 13 residues. The CDR3: CASSSGKGTPLHF. CDR3 in DNA: TGTGCCAGTAGTTCCGGGAAAGGGACACCCCTCCACTTT.

The chain carries TRBV4-3 and TRBJ1-2; D is uncertain. Germline CDR1 is LGHNA and CDR2 is YSLEER. V was clipped by 1 base and J by 6 bases, with 9 bases between them. The CDR3 is 13 residues long. The CDR3: CASSQVRSDGYTF. The DNA of the CDR3 is TGCGCCAGCAGCCAAGTACGATCGGATGGCTACACCTTC.

The chain carries TRBV10-3 and TRBJ2-3; TRBD2 matches at 7 bases. The CDR3 has 14 amino acids. In germline, CDR1 is ENHRY, CDR2 SYGVKD. Unmatched junction bases numbered 3, after V lost 4 bases and J lost 2 bases. The CDR3, as DNA: TGTGCCATCAGTGGGCTAGCGGTCACAGATACGCAGTATTTT. It specifies CAISGLAVTDTQYF.

This chain links TRBV7-3 with TRBJ2-1, with 7 positions matching TRBD1. Trimming at V came to 4 bases and at J to 9 bases, leaving 12 bases not matched to a gene. This CDR3 comprises 15 residues. Germline values: CDR1 SGHTA, CDR2 FQGTGA. This chain's CDR3 is CASSSDRAPRGEQFF. In DNA form, the CDR3 reads TGTGCCAGCAGCTCTGACAGGGCGCCGAGAGGTGAGCAGTTCTTC.

The rearrangement uses TRBV5-1 and TRBJ1-5; D ambiguous. The germline V and J ends were trimmed by 4 bases and 6 bases, with 20 bases remaining between them. Germline V lookup: CDR1 SGHRS, CDR2 YFSETQ. The CDR3 is made up of 16 amino acids. DNA of the CDR3: TGCGCCAGCAGCCTTGGAATAGCGGGTTCTGGTCAGCCCCAGCATTTT. Amino acids: CASSLGIAGSGQPQHF.

V and J are TRBV7-2 and TRBJ2-1; 9 bases line up with TRBD2. The J segment lost 4 bases and the V segment lost 0 bases, leaving 10 bases of the junction unmatched. The CDR3 has 18 residues. Per germline, CDR1 SGHTA and CDR2 FQGNSA. The CDR3 bases are TGTGCCAGCAGCTTAGCTAGCCTTTTGCGGGGGGGTTACAATGAGCAGTTCTTC. Protein sequence: CASSLASLLRGGYNEQFF.

The genes are TRBV9 and TRBJ2-1; D is perhaps TRBD2 (6 bases). V was clipped by 3 bases and J by 5 bases, with 18 bases between them. The CDR3 consists of 16 residues. Germline assignment: CDR1 SGDLS and CDR2 YYNGEE. The CDR3: CASSEQEGLGNNEQFF. DNA of the CDR3: TGTGCCAGCAGCGAGCAGGAGGGGCTAGGGAACAATGAGCAGTTCTTC.

This chain connects TRBV4-1 to TRBJ1-2; 7 bases agree with TRBD1. CDR3 length: 11 residues. The germline gives CDR1 MGHRA, CDR2 YSYEKL. The trim removed 11 bases at V and 4 bases at J, leaving 4 bases unmatched. CDR3 amino acids: CAGSGGYGYTF. As DNA, the CDR3 is TGCGCCGGGTCAGGGGGCTATGGCTACACCTTC.

The V gene is TRBV5-1, the J gene TRBJ2-1; a possible D gene is TRBD2 (6 bases). The CDR3 consists of 14 residues. Trimming shortened V by 7 bases and J by 1 base, and 12 bases separated the two germline ends. The germline CDR1 and CDR2 sequences are SGHRS and YFSETQ. The CDR3 coding sequence is TGCGCCAGCGGTACGGGAGTATCCTACAATGAGCAGTTCTTC. Its protein product is CASGTGVSYNEQFF.

This sequence joins TRBV9 and TRBJ1-2; TRBD1 might be the D (5 bases). CDR1 and CDR2 from the germline V gene are SGDLS and YYNGEE. There are 16 residues in the CDR3. V was shortened by 0 bases and J by 7 bases, with 19 bases between the two germline ends. The CDR3 reads CASSVEGRVYTGGYTF. As DNA, the CDR3 is TGTGCCAGCAGCGTAGAGGGGAGGGTATACACCGGTGGCTACACCTTC.

This chain connects TRBV19 to TRBJ1-1; D unresolved. CDR1 and CDR2 from the germline V gene are LNHDA and SQIVND (reference sequence). The CDR3 length is 17 residues. Between the trimmed V and J ends, which lost 6 bases and 1 base, there was a span of 21 bases. CDR3 protein: CASRSFGGSISNTEAFF. The CDR3 nucleotides read TGTGCCAGTAGGTCGTTCGGAGGGAGTATATCGAACACTGAAGCTTTCTTT.

The CDR3 here is CSVGGTGATEAFF. The DNA of the CDR3 is TGCAGCGTCGGCGGGACAGGGGCTACTGAAGCTTTCTTT. The chain employs TRBV29-1 and TRBJ1-1; 10 bases are a match to TRBD1. The CDR3 has 13 residues. Germline-derived CDR1 and CDR2 are SQVTM and ANQGSEA. The V segment lost 6 bases and the J segment 5 bases; nucleotides outside the gene matches: 6.